Listed below are T cell receptor beta chains from one sample, sequenced in a study of cytomegalovirus exposure and HLA in healthy donors. Clones were sequenced by immunoSEQ multiplex PCR, and TCRdb holds only the in-frame ones, with some missing. The sample includes roughly 56,000 clones, 75% to 85% of them seen just once. Sequencing was carried out using PBMCs. The receptors were gathered from a man in his fifties or sixties in good health and CMV-seropositive. Both conserved end residues are part of each CDR3. The order of the fields is J gene, V gene, clone size, D gene, CDR3 DNA, CDR3 protein. The D gene is left open where the match is weak. Only part of the rows carry a size: once, few, many, or a class if the clone is expanded.

TRBJ1-1 TRBV7-9 - TRBD1 TGTGCCAGCAGCTTTGGACAGGGCAACACTGAAGCTTTCTTT CASSFGQGNTEAFF
TRBJ2-2 TRBV4-2 - TRBD1 TGTGCCAGCAGCCAAGGGACGCAGGGGGCAGTTTACACCGGGGAGCTGTTTTTT CASSQGTQGAVYTGELFF
TRBJ2-1 TRBV4-2 once TRBD2 TGTGCCAGCAGCCAAGCCGGGACTAGCGGATACAATGAGCAGTTCTTC CASSQAGTSGYNEQFF
TRBJ2-1 TRBV5-1 few TRBD1 TGCGCCAGCAGCCTGACAGGGGGCATCAATGAGCAGTTCTTC CASSLTGGINEQFF
TRBJ2-7 TRBV2 few - TGTGCCAGCAGTGAAACATGGGCGAAGTACGAGCAGTACTTC CASSETWAKYEQYF
TRBJ2-7 TRBV5-1 few TRBD2 TGCGCCAGCCGTGAAATACCTAGCGGGGTGTACGAGCAGTACTTC CASREIPSGVYEQYF
TRBJ2-5 TRBV6-5 - TRBD1 TGTGCCAGCAGTTACGACAGGGAAGAGACCCAGTACTTC CASSYDREETQYF
TRBJ1-1 TRBV27 - TRBD1 TGTGCCAGCATGGCAGGGGGGACTGAAGCTTTCTTT CASMAGGTEAFF
TRBJ2-1 TRBV28 - - TGTGCCAGCAGCTCGAGACAGGGAGGAAACAATGAGCAGTTCTTC CASSSRQGGNNEQFF
TRBJ2-3 TRBV7-9 - TRBD2 TGTGCCAGCAGTCCACGGGCCGGGGGGATGATCACAGATACGCAGTATTTT CASSPRAGGMITDTQYF
TRBJ2-3 TRBV7-9 - - TGTGCCAGCAGCTTTACGGGAGCGCGAGCAGATACGCAGTATTTT CASSFTGARADTQYF
TRBJ2-3 TRBV6-5 - - TGTGCCAGCAGTTACAAGGGGTCTCTCACAGATACGCAGTATTTT CASSYKGSLTDTQYF
TRBJ2-7 TRBV6-1 - - TGTGCCAGCACGGACACGAGCTCCTACGAGCAGTACTTC CASTDTSSYEQYF
TRBJ2-1 TRBV7-9 - - TGTGCCAGCAGCCGGAGGGGGGGATACCCACCATACAATGAGCAGTTCTTC CASSRRGGYPPYNEQFF
TRBJ1-2 TRBV12-5 - - TGTGCTAGTGTTTGGGCAGGGCATACTGGCTACACCTTC CASVWAGHTGYTF
TRBJ1-1 TRBV14 - - TGTGCCAGCAGCCAAAGCGGGACATTGAACACTGAAGCTTTCTTT CASSQSGTLNTEAFF
TRBJ2-1 TRBV28 - - TGTGCCAGCAGTCCTCGTATCCCCTACAATGAGCAGTTCTTC CASSPRIPYNEQFF
TRBJ2-5 TRBV9 - - TGTGCCAGCAGCATAGGACTTGGAAGGGAGACCCAGTACTTC CASSIGLGRETQYF
TRBJ1-2 TRBV28 - TRBD1 TGTGCCAGCAGTATCATCCGGGACAGGGGCTATGGCTACACCTTC CASSIIRDRGYGYTF
TRBJ2-2 TRBV7-9 once - TGTTCCAGCAGCTTACGGGTACCCGGTAACACAGGGGAGCTGTTTTTT CSSSLRVPGNTGELFF
TRBJ1-2 TRBV30 - - TGTGCCTGGGTTACAGGGTACTATGGCTACACCTTC CAWVTGYYGYTF
TRBJ2-3 TRBV28 - TRBD1 TGTGCCAGCAGTCCCCGGACAGGCCTTCCCACAGATACGCAGTATTTT CASSPRTGLPTDTQYF
TRBJ1-1 TRBV21-1 - - TGTGCCAGCAGCAAAAGGGACAGGGATGGGTTAACTGAAGCTTTCTTT CASSKRDRDGLTEAFF
TRBJ1-4 TRBV7-9 - TRBD1 TGTGCCAGCAGCTCCGGGACAGTTAATGAAAAACTGTTTTTT CASSSGTVNEKLFF
TRBJ2-1 TRBV7-2 - - TGTGCCAGCAGCTGGGGGCGGGCACGGGAGCAGTTCTTC CASSWGRAREQFF
TRBJ2-3 TRBV5-1 - - TGCGCCAGCAGCAGGGGGGGGATCCCCCGGGCAGATACGCAGTATTTT CASSRGGIPRADTQYF
TRBJ1-2 TRBV10-3 - TRBD1 TGTGCCACCGGGACAGATACCGGCTATGGCTACACCTTC CATGTDTGYGYTF
TRBJ1-5 TRBV6-5 - TRBD1 TGTGCAAGCGTGACAGGGGGCAATCAGCCCCAGCATTTT CASVTGGNQPQHF
TRBJ1-4 TRBV7-6 once - TGTGCCAGCAGCTTATTCGGGGCTAATGAAAAACTGTTTTTT CASSLFGANEKLFF
TRBJ1-2 TRBV11-2 - - TGTGCCAGCAGCTCAATGACCTCAGGGGCCCCGGGATATGGCTACACCTTC CASSSMTSGAPGYGYTF
TRBJ1-5 TRBV27 - - TGTGCCAGCAGTCCCGGGGCGGGGGTAAATCAGCCCCAGCATTTT CASSPGAGVNQPQHF
TRBJ1-2 TRBV19 once - TGTGCCAGTAGTATCCATGGCCAGTTTTATGGCTACACCTTC CASSIHGQFYGYTF
TRBJ2-1 TRBV28 few TRBD2 TGTGCCAGCAGAAGACTAGCGGGACCCAATGAGCAGTTCTTC CASRRLAGPNEQFF
TRBJ2-7 TRBV4-3 - - TGCGCCAGCAGCCAGACCCCCAGGGGCCCCTACGAGCAGTACTTC CASSQTPRGPYEQYF
TRBJ2-7 TRBV11-2 once - TGTGCCAGCAGCCGACTTACAGGGAAGGGACCCTACGAGCAGTACTTC CASSRLTGKGPYEQYF
TRBJ1-2 TRBV6-5 few TRBD1 TGTGCCAGCAGATGGACTCAGGGGGCTAACTATGGCTACACCTTC CASRWTQGANYGYTF
TRBJ1-1 TRBV18 - - TGTGCCAGCTCACCACAGGGGGTACAGGGCACTGAAGCTTTCTTT CASSPQGVQGTEAFF
TRBJ1-1 TRBV13 - - TGTGCCAGCAGCCGCCGGACAGTAAAAAACACTGAAGCTTTCTTT CASSRRTVKNTEAFF
TRBJ1-1 TRBV5-1 few - TGCGCCAGCAGCTTGGTTGAAGGCAGGGAGGCTTTCTTT CASSLVEGREAFF
TRBJ1-4 TRBV29-1 - TRBD1 TGCAGCGCTGGACAGGGGGGTGAAAAACTGTTTTTT CSAGQGGEKLFF
TRBJ1-1 TRBV15 - TRBD1 TGTGCCACCAGCCCGGACAGGGGGTTGGGCACTGAAGCTTTCTTT CATSPDRGLGTEAFF
TRBJ1-1 TRBV30 - TRBD1 TGTGCCTGGGGACAGGGGGGCACTGAAGCTTTCTTT CAWGQGGTEAFF
TRBJ1-5 TRBV5-4 - - TGTGCCAGCAGCTCTGGGCGGGAGAGTCAGCCCCAGCATTTT CASSSGRESQPQHF
TRBJ2-5 TRBV30 - TRBD2 TGTGCCTGGAGTGTACGGGGTTTGAGGGCGGGGGGAGCAGGAGAGACCCAGTACTTC CAWSVRGLRAGGAGETQYF
TRBJ2-7 TRBV13 - - TGTGCCAGCAGCTCTCAGGCCTACGAGCAGTACTTC CASSSQAYEQYF
TRBJ1-5 TRBV7-2 - - TGTGCCAGCAGCTTACCGTTCGGGGAGCCTCCCATGAATCAGCCCCAGCATTTT CASSLPFGEPPMNQPQHF
TRBJ2-7 TRBV29-1 - TRBD1 TGCAGCGTTGTTAGGGACAGGGAACCCTACGAGCAGTACTTC CSVVRDREPYEQYF
TRBJ2-3 TRBV7-3 - TRBD2 TGTGCCAGCAGCTTAAAGGGGACCGGAGGCGGGAGTAGGACAGATACGCAGTATTTT CASSLKGTGGGSRTDTQYF
TRBJ2-7 TRBV7-2 - - TGTGCCAGCAGCTTCGGACTCGAGCAGTACTTC CASSFGLEQYF